These T cell receptor beta chains were read from a single sample in a study of cytomegalovirus exposure and HLA in healthy donors. Assay used: immunoSEQ multiplex PCR; TCRdb lists only in-frame clones, some missing. The sample lists around 170,000 clones; 80% were seen once. Sequences were obtained from PBMCs. The origin of the receptors is a girl aged 5-17 years in good health and CMV-seropositive. The CDR3 runs from the conserved cysteine through the conserved F or W. D genes are given only for firm matches. A row's size may be missing; if present it is once, few, many or a size class.

cdr3_nt cdr3_aa d_call v_call clone_size j_call
TGTGCCTGCGACAGCTACGAGCAGTACTTC CACDSYEQYF - TRBV30 - TRBJ2-7
TGTGCCAGCAGCATAGACCATACAGGTACGCAGTATTTT CASSIDHTGTQYF - TRBV5-4 - TRBJ2-3
TGTGCCAGCAGTACCCGAGGGGGCCTCTCCTACGAGCAGTACTTC CASSTRGGLSYEQYF TRBD1 TRBV6-1 few TRBJ2-7
TGTGCCAGCAGCCAGGGACTAGCGGAAAGCACAGATACGCAGTATTTT CASSQGLAESTDTQYF TRBD2 TRBV5-8 - TRBJ2-3
TGTGCCAGCAGTGGGACAGGGCTTGGCTACACCTTC CASSGTGLGYTF TRBD1 TRBV27 - TRBJ1-2
TGTGCCAGCAGTGACTCGGAGCGCAATGAGCAGTTCTTC CASSDSERNEQFF - TRBV6-4 - TRBJ2-1
TGTGCCAGCAGCTTGGGGGGGCAAACGCAGTATTTT CASSLGGQTQYF - TRBV5-4 - TRBJ2-3
TGTGCCAGCAGCTTAGTGGGTCCAGGGGACACTGAAGCTTTCTTT CASSLVGPGDTEAFF - TRBV11-2 few TRBJ1-1
TGTGCCAGCAGTGTGTCCCGGACAGGGGCAATCAGGGCCAACGTCCTGACTTTC CASSVSRTGAIRANVLTF TRBD1 TRBV25-1 - TRBJ2-6
TGTGCCAGCAGTTTACAGGCAGACTCCTACGAGCAGTACTTC CASSLQADSYEQYF - TRBV27 - TRBJ2-7
TGTGCCAGCAGTGAAGAAGGCCTAGCGGGAGTGGATACGCAGTATTTT CASSEEGLAGVDTQYF TRBD2 TRBV2 - TRBJ2-3
TGCGCCAGCAGTGCACAGGGGGCGCTGGGCTATGGCTACACCTTC CASSAQGALGYGYTF TRBD1 TRBV5-1 - TRBJ1-2
TGTGCCTGGAACAGGGGGCCCCCCGCGGATACGCAGTATTTT CAWNRGPPADTQYF TRBD1 TRBV30 - TRBJ2-3
TGTGCCATCAGTGAGTCGAGAGATACGCAGTATTTT CAISESRDTQYF - TRBV10-3 - TRBJ2-3